These T cell receptor beta chains were read from a single sample in a study of OX40 agonist ivuxolimab in advanced cancers. The table came from immunoSEQ multiplex PCR; TCRdb's copy has only in-frame clones and leaves some out. Of 9,500 to 14,000 clones listed, 84% are singletons. Sequenced material: CD4+ or CD8+ T cells sorted from blood, taken in a trial of the OX40 agonist ivuxolimab. The receptors come from an adult with an advanced solid tumor such as melanoma, head and neck, liver or kidney cancer. Both conserved end residues are part of each CDR3.

v_call | cdr3_aa
TRBV12-5 | CASGFPGETQYF
TRBV19 | CASLGDTIYF
TRBV4-1 | CASSMGVLLNTEAFF
TRBV7-7 | CASSLVGTSGRGRGGLQETQYF
TRBV7-7 | CASSFQLADTQYF
TRBV18 | CASSPRTQHYGYTF
TRBV5-4 | CASSLGAAGGNTGELFF
TRBV6-5 | CASSYSISFGTGEYF
TRBV7-8 | CASTSFDPAYEQYF
TRBV27 | CASSLTGHSNQPQHF
TRBV6-5 | CASSLRGGNQPQHF
TRBV5-6 | CASSMAGTGYNEQFF
TRBV28 | CASSSRTQAGYEQYF
TRBV27 | CASSLKGAPYEQYF
TRBV11-2 | CASSDTIQYF
TRBV7-9 | CASSLSGGPSSYEQYF
TRBV6-1 | CASSKLGQPQHF
TRBV5-4 | CASSWEFTNSPLHF
TRBV7-9 | CASSLAMGTFGYTF
TRBV5-4 | CASRKDSYEQYF
TRBV7-9 | CASSLGQADTQYF
TRBV5-6 | CASSLDDREGSPLHF
TRBV5-8 | CASSPWADYSNQPQHF
TRBV7-2 | CASSPTPGASYGYTF
TRBV11-1 | CASQGEGNTEAFF
TRBV6-6 | CASSPDRVYGYTF
TRBV10-3 | CAISPSTNTEAFF
TRBV5-5 | CASSPIAGTNTEAFF
TRBV5-1 | CASSPDPAGYNEQFF
TRBV19 | CASSITTGYNTEAFF
TRBV5-5 | CASSSGEHEETQYF
TRBV2 | CASSELWARAKETQYF
TRBV6-4 | CASSPSLTSGGGTDTQYF
TRBV6-6 | CASSYLGGRYEQYF
TRBV5-1 | CASRGGGTAEAFF
TRBV23-1 | CASSSHRVPSFTGNTIYF
TRBV4-1 | CASSQDPGRGREQYF
TRBV6-5 | CASSYSSGGSDTQYF